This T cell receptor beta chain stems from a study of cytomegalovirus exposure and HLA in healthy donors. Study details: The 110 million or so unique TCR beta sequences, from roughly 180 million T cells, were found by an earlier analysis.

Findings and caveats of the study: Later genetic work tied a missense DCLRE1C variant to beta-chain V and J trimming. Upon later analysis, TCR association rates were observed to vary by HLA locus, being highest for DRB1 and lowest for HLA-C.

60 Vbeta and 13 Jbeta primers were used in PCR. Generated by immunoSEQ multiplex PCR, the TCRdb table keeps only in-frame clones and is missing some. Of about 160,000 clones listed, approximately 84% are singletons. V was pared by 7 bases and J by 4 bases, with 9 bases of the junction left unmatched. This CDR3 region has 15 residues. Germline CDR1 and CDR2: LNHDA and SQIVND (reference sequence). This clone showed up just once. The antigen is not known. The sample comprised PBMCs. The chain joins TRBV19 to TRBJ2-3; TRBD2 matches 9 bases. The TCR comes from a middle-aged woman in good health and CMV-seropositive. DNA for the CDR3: TGTGCCAGTATGGGGCGCGGGACTAGCCCAGATACGCAGTATTTT. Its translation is CASMGRGTSPDTQYF.